These T cell receptor beta chains were read from a single sample in a study of blood T cell repertoires in COVID-19. Only in-frame clones appear in the TCRdb table, and some are missing; sequencing was by immunoSEQ multiplex PCR. The repertoire consists of about 210,000 clones, with just under 85% occurring once and the leading ten covering 6.5% to 9%. Sequencing was performed on peripheral blood. The receptors shown here come from a woman aged 45-60 years with active or convalescent COVID-19. Each CDR3 is given with its conserved first and last residue. The order of the fields is CDR3 length, clone size, J gene, V gene, D gene, CDR3 protein, CDR3 DNA. The D gene is left open where the match is weak. The size field is filled for only some rows; it gives once, few, many or a size class.

>15|.|TRBJ2-2|TRBV28|TRBD1
CASSLLRDRTGELFF
TGTGCCAGCAGTCTCCTCCGGGACAGAACCGGGGAGCTGTTTTTT
>13|few|TRBJ2-2|TRBV2|TRBD1
CASSLGQSGELFF
TGTGCCAGCAGTCTGGGACAGTCCGGGGAGCTGTTTTTT
>15|.|TRBJ2-7|TRBV5-5|TRBD1
CASSSTGTDIYEQYF
TGTGCCAGCAGCTCGACCGGGACAGACATCTACGAGCAGTACTTC
>15|.|TRBJ1-2|TRBV3-1/TRBV3-2|.
CASSQRSPANYGYTF
TGTGCCAGCAGCCAGAGGTCTCCAGCTAACTATGGCTACACCTTC
>15|.|TRBJ2-1|TRBV30|.
CAWRMGLATYNEQFF
TGTGCCTGGAGGATGGGGCTAGCGACCTACAATGAGCAGTTCTTC
>16|.|TRBJ2-1|TRBV7-2|TRBD2
CASSLTSGVPYNEQFF
TGTGCCAGCAGCTTAACTAGCGGGGTTCCCTACAATGAGCAGTTCTTC
>15|.|TRBJ1-1|TRBV28|TRBD1
CASSPAGTGHTEAFF
TGTGCCAGCAGTCCCGCCGGGACAGGGCACACTGAAGCTTTCTTT
>14|.|TRBJ2-3|TRBV7-2|TRBD2
CASSLGLAGDTQYF
TGTGCCAGCAGCTTGGGACTAGCGGGTGATACGCAGTATTTT
>17|once|TRBJ1-5|TRBV10-1|TRBD1
CASRDRGVIYSNQPQHF
TGCGCCAGCAGGGACAGGGGCGTCATTTATAGCAATCAGCCCCAGCATTTT
>15|.|TRBJ1-6|TRBV7-9|.
CASSLVTGGNSPLHF
TGTGCCAGCAGCTTAGTGACAGGAGGCAATTCACCCCTCCACTTT
>14|.|TRBJ1-2|TRBV7-9|.
CASSLGAGNYGYTF
TGTGCCAGCAGCTTAGGGGCAGGCAACTATGGCTACACCTTC
>12|.|TRBJ1-5|TRBV29-1|.
CSVGEGVQPQHF
TGCAGCGTGGGGGAGGGCGTTCAGCCCCAGCATTTT
>13|few|TRBJ1-2|TRBV5-1|.
CASSLDGVGGYTF
TGCGCCAGCAGCCTGGACGGGGTGGGAGGCTACACCTTC
>15|.|TRBJ1-5|TRBV24-1|.
CATSDHDSGDQPQHF
TGTGCCACCAGTGACCATGACAGTGGAGATCAGCCCCAGCATTTT
>15|.|TRBJ1-4|TRBV6-5|.
CASSYNTGGGEKLFF
TGTGCCAGCAGTTACAACACGGGCGGCGGGGAAAAACTGTTTTTT
>14|.|TRBJ1-1|TRBV3-1/TRBV3-2|TRBD1
CASSSGGVYTEAFF
TGTGCCAGCAGCTCAGGGGGCGTATACACTGAAGCTTTCTTT
>13|.|TRBJ1-1|TRBV28|.
CASSLTQGLEAFF
TGTGCCAGCAGTTTAACACAGGGTCTTGAAGCTTTCTTT
>13|few|TRBJ1-5|TRBV5-4|.
CASSLGGFGPQHF
TGTGCCAGCAGCTTAGGGGGATTCGGGCCCCAGCATTTT
>13|.|TRBJ2-3|TRBV2|.
CASSGLFTDTQYF
TGTGCCAGCAGCGGACTGTTCACAGATACGCAGTATTTT
>18|.|TRBJ2-3|TRBV19|.
CASSETPWTLLVADTQYF
TGTGCCAGTAGTGAAACCCCCTGGACACTCCTAGTGGCAGATACGCAGTATTTT
>14|.|TRBJ1-4|TRBV10-3|TRBD1
CAISRQGKNEKLFF
TGTGCCATCAGTCGACAGGGAAAGAATGAAAAACTGTTTTTT
>15|few|TRBJ2-1|TRBV27|TRBD1
CASRAGTGAGGEQFF
TGTGCCAGCAGGGCCGGGACAGGGGCCGGGGGTGAGCAGTTCTTC
>17|.|TRBJ1-3|TRBV18|.
CASSPQTMSNSGNTIYF
TGTGCCAGCTCACCACAAACCATGTCTAACTCTGGAAACACCATATATTTT
>14|once|TRBJ1-6|TRBV10-2|TRBD1
CASVQGTYNSPLHF
TGCGCCAGTGTACAGGGGACCTATAATTCACCCCTCCACTTT
>17|.|TRBJ2-3|TRBV27|TRBD2
CASSLLGTSGVSDTQYF
TGTGCCAGCAGCCTCCTTGGGACTAGCGGGGTTTCAGATACGCAGTATTTT
>14|once|TRBJ2-1|TRBV7-6|TRBD1
CASSPGQGTSQQFF
TGTGCCAGCAGTCCAGGACAGGGTACATCCCAGCAGTTCTTC
>11|.|TRBJ2-7|TRBV6-5|.
CASSRDYEQYF
TGTGCCAGCAGTCGGGACTACGAGCAGTACTTC
>14|once|TRBJ2-2|TRBV6-5|TRBD2
CASTRLADTGELFF
TGTGCCAGCACAAGACTAGCGGACACCGGGGAGCTGTTTTTT
>17|.|TRBJ2-3|TRBV5-1|TRBD2
CASSLSGLAGGRDTQYF
TGCGCCAGCAGCTTGTCGGGACTAGCGGGGGGGCGAGATACGCAGTATTTT
>12|once|TRBJ2-1|TRBV2|.
CASSESGDEQFF
TGTGCCAGCAGTGAATCGGGGGATGAGCAGTTCTTC
>16|.|TRBJ1-3|TRBV9|.
CASSVGGLSSGNTIYF
TGTGCCAGCAGCGTCGGGGGGCTGAGCTCTGGAAACACCATATATTTT
>13|.|TRBJ1-4|TRBV12-3/TRBV12-4|.
CASNIQGREKLFF
TGTGCCAGCAATATACAGGGTCGTGAAAAACTGTTTTTT
>15|.|TRBJ2-2|TRBV6-5|.
CASRPYRQNTGELFF
TGTGCCAGCAGGCCTTATCGACAGAACACCGGGGAGCTGTTTTTT
>15|.|TRBJ1-5|TRBV5-6|TRBD1
CASSSWGQGGQPQHF
TGTGCCAGCAGCTCCTGGGGACAGGGGGGTCAGCCCCAGCATTTT
>14|.|TRBJ2-1|TRBV7-2|TRBD2
CASSPLAGSSEQFF
TGTGCCAGCAGCCCGCTAGCGGGGTCCTCTGAGCAGTTCTTC
>16|.|TRBJ2-1|TRBV12-1|.
CASSFYRGTAPNEQFF
TGTGCCAGCAGCTTTTACCGAGGGACAGCGCCCAATGAGCAGTTCTTC
>15|once|TRBJ2-5|TRBV6-5|TRBD2
CASSHSGRAQETQYF
TGTGCCAGCAGCCACAGCGGGAGGGCCCAAGAGACCCAGTACTTC